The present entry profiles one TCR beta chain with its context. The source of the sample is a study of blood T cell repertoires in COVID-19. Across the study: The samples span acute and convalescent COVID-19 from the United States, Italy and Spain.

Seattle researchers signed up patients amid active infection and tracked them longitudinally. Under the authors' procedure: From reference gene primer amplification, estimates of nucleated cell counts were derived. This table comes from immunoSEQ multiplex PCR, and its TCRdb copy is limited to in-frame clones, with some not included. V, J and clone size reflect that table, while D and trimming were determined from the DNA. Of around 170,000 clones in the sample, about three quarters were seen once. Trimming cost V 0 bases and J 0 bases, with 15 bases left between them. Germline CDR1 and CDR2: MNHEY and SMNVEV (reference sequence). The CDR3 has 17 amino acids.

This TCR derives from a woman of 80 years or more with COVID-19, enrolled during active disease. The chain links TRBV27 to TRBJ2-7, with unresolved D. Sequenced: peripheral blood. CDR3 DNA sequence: TGTGCCAGCAGTTTATCTCTCGGAGCTCACCGCTCCTACGAGCAGTACTTC. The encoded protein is CASSLSLGAHRSYEQYF.